This entry lists 14 T cell receptor beta chains sequenced from one sample in a study of control samples from healthy donors and cancer patients. Profiled with immunoSEQ multiplex PCR; TCRdb holds only in-frame clones, not every one. Of some 120,000 clones listed, 80% to 90% are singletons. Sequencing was performed on PBMCs. The receptors were sampled from a woman aged 50 to 60 with colorectal cancer.

The CDR3 loop is CASSQIVADTNTGELFF. Here the CDR3 DNA reads TGTGCCAGCAGCCAAATAGTAGCGGACACGAACACCGGGGAGCTGTTTTTT. This chain uses TRBV3-1 (or the pseudogene TRBV3-2) with TRBJ2-2; perhaps TRBD2 as D (6 bases). V lost 2 bases, J lost 0 bases, and 13 bases lay in between. The CDR3 consists of 17 residues. CDR1 and CDR2 (germline): LGHDT, YNNKEL (reference sequence).

This clone was seen repeatedly, ten times or more. The rearrangement uses TRBV5-6 and TRBJ2-5; TRBD1 aligns across 9 bases. Germline V lookup: CDR1 SGHDT, CDR2 YYEEEE. V trimming: 4 bases; J trimming: 2 bases; junction bases outside the gene matches: 3. This CDR3 is 14 amino acids long. CDR3 region: CASSGTGKQETQYF. The CDR3 DNA sequence: TGTGCCAGCAGCGGGACAGGGAAGCAAGAGACCCAGTACTTC.

This chain connects TRBV14 to TRBJ1-2; D possibly corresponds to TRBD1 (5 bases). Trimming took off 2 bases at V and 1 base at J, with 11 bases between the two ends. CDR1 is SGHDN, CDR2 FVKESK, per germline. The CDR3 has 15 amino acids. CDR3 sequence (DNA): TGTGCCAGCAGCCAATCGAACAGGATTAACTATGGCTACACCTTC. Encoded protein: CASSQSNRINYGYTF.

J is TRBJ2-3 and V is TRBV3-1 (or the pseudogene TRBV3-2), with 8 nucleotides matching TRBD2. V shed 1 base, J shed 4 bases, and the junction held 4 bases outside the gene matches. Germline assignment: CDR1 LGHDT and CDR2 YNNKEL (reference sequence). The CDR3 has 15 amino acids. For the CDR3, the DNA is TGTGCCAGCAGCCAAGGGCCGGGAGGGCCAGATACGCAGTATTTT. It is translated as CASSQGPGGPDTQYF.

V is TRBV11-2 and J is TRBJ1-2; weak D call: TRBD1 (5 bases). V was trimmed by 5 bases and J by 6 bases, leaving 10 bases between them. Germline V gene lookup returns CDR1 SGHAT and CDR2 FQNNGV. This CDR3 spans 12 amino acids. This chain's CDR3 is CASSPGYDGYTF. CDR3 in DNA: TGTGCCAGCAGCCCAGGGTACGATGGCTACACCTTC.

J is TRBJ1-2 and V is TRBV3-1 (or the pseudogene TRBV3-2); 10 bases agree with TRBD1. This CDR3 comprises 16 residues. CDR1 and CDR2 from the germline V gene are LGHDT and YNNKEL (reference sequence). Trimming at V came to 1 base and at J to 2 bases, leaving 4 bases not matched to a gene. CDR3 residues: CASSQGTGGANYGYTF. CDR3 nucleotide sequence: TGTGCCAGCAGCCAAGGGACAGGGGGTGCCAACTATGGCTACACCTTC.

This chain uses TRBV11-2 with TRBJ2-7; D perhaps matches TRBD1 (6 bases). Germline assignment: CDR1 SGHAT and CDR2 FQNNGV. The CDR3 spans 13 residues. V shed 5 bases and J shed 6 bases, with 14 bases lying between them. The CDR3 loop reads CASSQIQGFEQYF. The CDR3 DNA reads as TGTGCCAGCAGCCAAATACAGGGTTTCGAGCAGTACTTC.

The rearrangement links TRBV12-3 or TRBV12-4 to TRBJ2-3; the D gene is possibly TRBD2 (5 bases). V was cut by 2 bases and J by 5 bases, with 8 bases left in between. CDR3 length equals 13 residues. This CDR3 reads CASSLRGGDTQYF. The CDR3 DNA follows: TGTGCCAGCAGTTTACGGGGTGGAGATACGCAGTATTTT.

The V call is TRBV28, the J call TRBJ2-7; either TRBD1 or TRBD2 may supply D (6 bases each). Germline lookup yields CDR1 MDHEN and CDR2 SYDVKM. The CDR3 spans 15 residues. The ends were cut back, 2 bases at V and 7 bases at J, with 18 bases in the middle. The CDR3 protein is CASSLVGGRGGEQYF. DNA of the CDR3: TGTGCCAGCAGTTTAGTAGGGGGGCGGGGCGGAGAGCAGTACTTC.

V and J are TRBV29-1 and TRBJ1-1, with a possible D match to TRBD1 (6 bases). Looked up from germline, CDR1 is SQVTM and CDR2 is ANQGSEA. With 5 bases removed from V and 1 base from J, the gap between germline ends came to 8 bases. The CDR3 totals 12 residues. The CDR3 here is CSVKQGNTEAFF. CDR3 DNA: TGCAGCGTTAAACAGGGGAACACTGAAGCTTTCTTT.

This clone was recorded only once. This sequence joins TRBV6-5 and TRBJ1-1; D gene unclear. This CDR3 comprises 15 residues. Germline CDR1 MNHEY, CDR2 SVGAGI. V was clipped by 2 bases and J by 0 bases, with 10 bases between them. The CDR3 here is CASSYRAVMNTEAFF. For the CDR3, the DNA is TGTGCCAGCAGTTACCGGGCAGTGATGAACACTGAAGCTTTCTTT.

This chain uses TRBV15 with TRBJ1-5, with 9 bases identical to TRBD1. V dropped 7 bases and J dropped 3; count of bases not matched to a gene: 10. Per germline, CDR1 LNHNV and CDR2 YYDKDF (reference sequence). CDR3 size: 16 residues. The CDR3: CATTSRGQGINQPQHF. CDR3 DNA: TGTGCCACCACGAGTCGGGGACAGGGAATCAATCAGCCCCAGCATTTT. Together with reference TRBV15 and TRBJ1-5, the CDR3 gives the full variable domain: DAMVIQNPRYQVTQFGKPVTLSCSQTLNHNVMYWYQQKSSQAPKLLFHYYDKDFNNEADTPDNFQSRRPNTSFCFLDIRSPGLGDTAMYLCATTSRGQGINQPQHFGDGTRLSIL.

The chain joins TRBV5-5 to TRBJ2-2; tentative D call: TRBD1 (6 bases). The CDR3 is 16 residues long. V lost 4 bases and J 4 bases, leaving 17 bases between the germline ends. In germline, CDR1 is SGHKS, CDR2 YYEKEE (reference sequence). The CDR3 spells CASSSDYRARTGELFF. The CDR3 DNA reads TGTGCCAGCAGCAGCGACTACAGGGCTCGCACCGGGGAGCTGTTTTTT.

The V gene is TRBV2, the J gene TRBJ2-1; TRBD1 matches at 7 bases. Trimming at V came to 7 bases and at J to 1 base, leaving 10 bases not matched to a gene. CDR3 length: 16 residues. CDR1 is SNHLY and CDR2 is FYNNEI in the germline V gene. DNA for the CDR3: TGTGCCAGCACGCCCGGGCCCAGGGGGTCCTACAATGAGCAGTTCTTC. Protein product: CASTPGPRGSYNEQFF.